This T cell receptor (beta chain) was found in a study of T cells after yellow fever vaccination. The germline V gene has CDR1 SQVTM and CDR2 ANQGSEA. The CDR3 has 14 residues. V was cut by 4 bases and J by 0 bases, with 9 bases left in between. TCRdb analysed the 5' RACE reads with MiXCR anew, one entry per CDR3 protein. The sample holds hundreds of thousands of distinct CDR3 sequences, about 3.5% seen once. In this sample, this clonotype turned up a few times. The antigen is undetermined. General observations from the study: The CD4 compartment and the CD8 compartment contained a small share of clonotypes in common.

The sample here was PBMCs, taken on the day of the yellow fever booster vaccination. The TCR sequence derives from a man younger than 35 who received the YFV17D yellow fever vaccine. The V call is TRBV29-1, the J call TRBJ2-2; possibly TRBD1 for D (6 bases). The CDR3 protein is CSVVRDTNTGELFF. For the CDR3, the DNA is TGCAGCGTTGTTAGGGACACGAACACCGGGGAGCTGTTTTTT.